This T cell receptor (beta chain) was obtained from a study of cytomegalovirus exposure and HLA in healthy donors. Study outcomes and limitations: Productive status was seen about 90% or about 30% of the time for most TCR beta V segments in an earlier analysis. Testing in vitro showed three CMV-associated chains specific for CMV antigens. The study designated 150 to 200 TCR beta chains cytomegalovirus-associated.

Germline V lookup: CDR1 MNHEY, CDR2 SVGAGI. This CDR3 spans 16 amino acids. The ends lost 4 bases at V and 2 bases at J; junction bases unmatched: 7. The PCR used 60 Vbeta and 13 Jbeta primers. Generated by immunoSEQ multiplex PCR, the TCRdb table keeps only in-frame clones and is missing some. The sample contains about 150,000 clones, over 60% of which appear only once. Concerning this clone: Its cognate antigen is unknown.

The chain carries TRBV6-5 and TRBJ2-2, with TRBD1 matching over 7 bases. Sequencing used PBMCs. The source is a middle-aged man in good health and CMV-seronegative. In nucleotides, the CDR3 is TGTGCCAGCAGTTCCCGGGACAGTAGAAACACCGGGGAGCTGTTTTTT. This translates into CASSSRDSRNTGELFF.